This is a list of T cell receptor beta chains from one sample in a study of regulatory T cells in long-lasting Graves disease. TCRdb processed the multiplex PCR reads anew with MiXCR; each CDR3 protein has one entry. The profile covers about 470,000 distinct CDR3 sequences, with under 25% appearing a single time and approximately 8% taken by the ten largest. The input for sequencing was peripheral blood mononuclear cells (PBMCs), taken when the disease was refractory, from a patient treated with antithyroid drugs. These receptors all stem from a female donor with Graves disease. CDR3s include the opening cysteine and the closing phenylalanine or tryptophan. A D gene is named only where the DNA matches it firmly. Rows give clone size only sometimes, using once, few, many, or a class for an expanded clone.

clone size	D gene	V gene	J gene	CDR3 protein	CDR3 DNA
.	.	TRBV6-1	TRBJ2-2	CASSGGGGVGNTGELFF	TGTGCCAGCAGTGGTGGAGGAGGCGTTGGTAACACCGGGGAGCTGTTTTTT
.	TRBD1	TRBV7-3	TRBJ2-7	CASSRGTGRGYEQYF	TGTGCCAGCAGCCGGGGGACAGGGAGAGGCTACGAGCAGTACTTC
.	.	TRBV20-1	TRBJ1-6	CSARDETSSYNSPLHF	TGCAGTGCTAGAGATGAAACGAGCTCCTATAATTCACCCCTCCACTTT
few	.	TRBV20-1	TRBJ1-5	CSAPRTVYSNQPQHF	TGCAGTGCCCCCCGGACAGTCTATAGCAATCAGCCCCAGCATTTT
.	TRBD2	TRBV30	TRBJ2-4	CAWSKLAGKNIQYF	TGTGCCTGGAGTAAACTAGCGGGAAAAAACATTCAGTACTTC
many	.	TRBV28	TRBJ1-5	CASRYDVTGGNQPQHF	TGTGCCAGCAGGTACGACGTAACCGGTGGCAATCAGCCCCAGCATTTT
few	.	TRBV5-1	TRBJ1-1	CASNPQGFTEAFF	TGCGCCAGCAACCCACAGGGTTTCACTGAAGCTTTCTTT
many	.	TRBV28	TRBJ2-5	CASSLTPFQETQYF	TGTGCCAGCAGTTTAACCCCGTTCCAAGAGACCCAGTACTTC
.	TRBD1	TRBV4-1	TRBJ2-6	CASSHPTGAGANVLTF	TGCGCCAGCAGCCACCCGACAGGGGCTGGGGCCAACGTCCTGACTTTC
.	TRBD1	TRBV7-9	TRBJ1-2	CASSLGTGIGSYGYTF	TGTGCCAGCAGCCTCGGGACAGGGATCGGCAGCTATGGCTACACCTTC
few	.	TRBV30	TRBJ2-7	CAWSVPTSSYEQYF	TGTGCCTGGAGTGTACCCACTAGCTCCTACGAGCAGTACTTC
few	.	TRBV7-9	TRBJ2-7	CASSAGTAWQYF	TGTGCCAGCAGCGCCGGGACGGCCTGGCAGTACTTC
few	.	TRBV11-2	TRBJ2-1	CASSLAPPANQFF	TGTGCCAGCAGCTTAGCCCCCCCGGCTAACCAGTTCTTC